Listed below are T cell receptor beta chains from one sample, sequenced in a study of blood T cell repertoires in COVID-19. Profiling relied on immunoSEQ multiplex PCR, and the TCRdb table lists in-frame clones only, not all of them. Of about 500,000 clones listed, roughly nine tenths are singletons. Sequenced input: PBMCs or T cells enriched from blood (not recorded which). These receptors were taken from a woman aged 18-29 years who had recovered from COVID-19. The CDR3 runs from the conserved cysteine through the conserved F or W. D genes are given only for firm matches. The size field is filled for only some rows; it gives once, few, many or a size class.

abundance,v_gene,j_gene,d_gene,CDR3nt,CDR3aa
NA,TRBV9,TRBJ2-2,TRBD2,TGTGCCAGCAGCCGTACTAGCGCCGGGGAGCTGTTTTTT,CASSRTSAGELFF
NA,TRBV4-1,TRBJ2-7,TRBD1,TGCGCCAGCAGCCGGGAAAGACAGGGGGGGTACGAGCAGTACTTC,CASSRERQGGYEQYF
NA,TRBV10-1,TRBJ1-2,NA,TGCGCCAGCATCCCGGGCAGGGGACATGGCTACACCTTC,CASIPGRGHGYTF
NA,TRBV5-6,TRBJ1-6,TRBD1,TGTGCCAGCAGGGAAGGCGTGGACAGGTTGGATTCACCCCTCCACTTT,CASREGVDRLDSPLHF
NA,TRBV4-1,TRBJ2-7,TRBD2,TGCGCCAGCAGCCAACATACTAGCGGGGGACGTCGCTCCTACGAGCAGTACTTC,CASSQHTSGGRRSYEQYF
NA,TRBV5-4,TRBJ2-3,NA,TGTGCCAGCAGCTTGCCCCCTCAGGGGACGCAGTATTTT,CASSLPPQGTQYF
NA,TRBV7-9,TRBJ2-7,NA,TGTGCCAGCAGCTTTTCCGGGGTCGGCGAGCAGTACTTC,CASSFSGVGEQYF
once,TRBV28,TRBJ1-6,TRBD1,TGTGCCAGCAAAGGTGGGACAGGCCTAGGGAAACCCCTCCACTTT,CASKGGTGLGKPLHF
NA,TRBV7-9,TRBJ2-7,NA,TGTGCCAGCAGCTTACCCGGGGGGCCCTCCTACGAGCAGTACTTC,CASSLPGGPSYEQYF
NA,TRBV28,TRBJ1-4,NA,TGTGCCAGCAGTTTTAGTCTCGGGGGGTGGGGAGAAAAACTGTTTTTT,CASSFSLGGWGEKLFF
few,TRBV10-3,TRBJ1-2,NA,TGTGCCATCAGTGCGAACAGCATCAATCGTGGCTACACCTTC,CAISANSINRGYTF
NA,TRBV3-1/TRBV3-2,TRBJ2-3,TRBD1,TGTGCCAGCAGCCTAGACAGGGGATCCCTCACAGATACGCAGTATTTT,CASSLDRGSLTDTQYF
NA,TRBV11-3,TRBJ2-2,NA,TGTGCCAGCAGCTTAGACACAGTCACCGGGGAGCTGTTTTTT,CASSLDTVTGELFF
once,TRBV19,TRBJ1-1,NA,TGTGCCAGTAGTATAGGTCGGTTCACTGAAGCTTTCTTT,CASSIGRFTEAFF
NA,TRBV30,TRBJ2-7,NA,TGTGCCTGGAGTTCCCCTATCAAGGAGCCCTACGAGCAGTACTTC,CAWSSPIKEPYEQYF
NA,TRBV12-3/TRBV12-4,TRBJ2-7,TRBD1,TGTGCCAGCAGTCTGGACAGGGGGTTCGGGCAGTACTTC,CASSLDRGFGQYF
NA,TRBV15,TRBJ1-2,TRBD1,TGTGCCACCAGCAGACCTACCGGGACAGGGGGTGGCTACACCTTC,CATSRPTGTGGGYTF
NA,TRBV7-8,TRBJ2-6,TRBD1,TGTGCCAGCAGCTCCACAGGGGGCTCTGGGGCCAACGTCCTGACTTTC,CASSSTGGSGANVLTF